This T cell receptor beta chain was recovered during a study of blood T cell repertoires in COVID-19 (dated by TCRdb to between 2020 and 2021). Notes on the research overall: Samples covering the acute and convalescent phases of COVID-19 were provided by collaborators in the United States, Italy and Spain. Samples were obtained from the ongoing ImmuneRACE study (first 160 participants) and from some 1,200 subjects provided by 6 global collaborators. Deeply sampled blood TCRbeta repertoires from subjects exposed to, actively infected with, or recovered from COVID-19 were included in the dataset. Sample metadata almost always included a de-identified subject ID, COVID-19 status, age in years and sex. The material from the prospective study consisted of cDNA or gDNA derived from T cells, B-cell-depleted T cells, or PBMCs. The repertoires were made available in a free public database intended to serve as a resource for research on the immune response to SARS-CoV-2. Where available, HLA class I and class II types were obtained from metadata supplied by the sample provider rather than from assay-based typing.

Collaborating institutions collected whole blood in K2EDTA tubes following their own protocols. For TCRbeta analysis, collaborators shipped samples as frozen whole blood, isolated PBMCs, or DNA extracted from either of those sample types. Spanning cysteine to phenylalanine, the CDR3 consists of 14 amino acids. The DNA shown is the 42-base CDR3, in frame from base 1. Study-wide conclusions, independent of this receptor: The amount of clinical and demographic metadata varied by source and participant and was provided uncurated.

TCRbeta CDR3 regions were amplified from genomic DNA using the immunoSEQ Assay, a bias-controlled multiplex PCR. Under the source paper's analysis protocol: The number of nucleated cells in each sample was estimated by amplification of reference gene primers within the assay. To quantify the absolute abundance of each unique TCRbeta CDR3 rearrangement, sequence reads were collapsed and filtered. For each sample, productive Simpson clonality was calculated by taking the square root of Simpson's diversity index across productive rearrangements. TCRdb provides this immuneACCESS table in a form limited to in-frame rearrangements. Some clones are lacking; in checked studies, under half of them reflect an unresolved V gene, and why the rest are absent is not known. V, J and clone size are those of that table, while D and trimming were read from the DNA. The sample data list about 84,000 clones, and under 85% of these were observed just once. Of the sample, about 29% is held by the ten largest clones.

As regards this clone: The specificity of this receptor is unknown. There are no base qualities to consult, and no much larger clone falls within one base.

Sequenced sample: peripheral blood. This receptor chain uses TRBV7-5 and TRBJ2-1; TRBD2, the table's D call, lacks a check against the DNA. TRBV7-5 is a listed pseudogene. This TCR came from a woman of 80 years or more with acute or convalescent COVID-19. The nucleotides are TGTGCCAGAAGCTCCACTAGCGGCTACAATGAGCAGTTCTTC. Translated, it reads CARSSTSGYNEQFF.